The 26 T cell receptor beta chains below come from one sample, sequenced in a study of Ad26.COV2.S vaccination and SARS-CoV-2 variants. This table comes from immunoSEQ multiplex PCR, and its TCRdb copy is limited to in-frame clones, with some not included. Among some 300,000 clones listed, around 81% were seen once. The treatment denotes: roughly 19 received Ad26.COV2.S at low or high dose, single or two shots; a few received placebo; per-sample allocation not given. Specimen acquisition occurred on day 63 following the initial vaccine or placebo injection. The source was peripheral blood, collected in a trial of Ad26.COV2.S vaccine versus placebo. These receptors came from a person between 18 and 65 years old who received the Ad26.COV2.S COVID-19 vaccine or a placebo.

The chain has TRBV2 and TRBJ2-3; D might be TRBD1 or TRBD2, each matching 6 bases. The CDR3 spans 14 residues. Trimming pared 2 bases from V and 1 base from J, leaving 7 bases between. CDR1 SNHLY and CDR2 FYNNEI come from the germline V gene. CDR3: CASSERGRTDTQYF. CDR3 coding DNA: TGTGCCAGCAGTGAACGGGGGCGCACAGATACGCAGTATTTT. The entire variable domain, with the rest obtained from reference TRBV2 and TRBJ2-3, is as follows: EPEVTQTPSHQVTQMGQEVILRCVPISNHLYFYWYRQILGQKVEFLVSFYNNEISEKSEIFDDQFSVERPDGSNFTLKIRSTKLEDSAMYFCASSERGRTDTQYFGPGTRLTVL.

The DNA for the CDR3 is TGTGCCAGCAGCTCTGTGACAGGGGGTTATTCACCCCTCCACTTT. It is translated as CASSSVTGGYSPLHF. The genes are TRBV5-6 and TRBJ1-6; 9 bases agree with TRBD1. This CDR3 has 15 amino acids. The V gene's germline CDR1 is SGHDT and CDR2 YYEEEE. V gave up 3 bases and J gave up 8 bases; unmatched junction bases: 6.

The CDR3 nucleotides are TGTGCCAGCAGCCCGGACAGTGACGCCGGGGAGCTGTTTTTT. Translating gives CASSPDSDAGELFF. The rearrangement uses TRBV7-2 and TRBJ2-2; TRBD1 is a possible D gene (6 bases). Trimming shortened V by 5 bases and J by 6 bases, and 13 bases separated the two germline ends. CDR3 size: 14 residues. Germline CDR1 reads SGHTA; CDR2 reads FQGNSA.

V and J are TRBV28 and TRBJ2-7; D is possibly TRBD2 (6 bases). The CDR3 sequence is 15 residues long. Deletions cut 5 bases from V and 2 bases from J, with 16 bases between. Germline values: CDR1 MDHEN, CDR2 SYDVKM. The CDR3 reads CASSVPGTGAYEQYF. CDR3 in DNA: TGTGCCAGCAGTGTTCCCGGGACGGGAGCCTACGAGCAGTACTTC. Full variable domain (missing parts from reference TRBV28 and TRBJ2-7): DVKVTQSSRYLVKRTGEKVFLECVQDMDHENMFWYRQDPGLGLRLIYFSYDVKMKEKGDIPEGYSVSREKKERFSLILESASTNQTSMYLCASSVPGTGAYEQYFGPGTRLTVT.

The chain joins TRBV10-3 to TRBJ1-6; the D is unclear. CDR3 length: 18 amino acids. Germline lookup yields CDR1 ENHRY and CDR2 SYGVKD. The V gene lost 0 bases and the J gene lost 7 bases, with 19 bases spanning the gap. CDR3 DNA: TGTGCCATCAGTGAGTCGATCCCGGCTGGGGTGGGGAATTCACCCCTCCACTTT. It yields the protein CAISESIPAGVGNSPLHF.

The J gene is TRBJ1-1, the V gene TRBV7-9, with D hard to call. Trimming left V 5 bases short and J 2 bases short, with 9 bases between. Germline V gene sequence: CDR1 SEHNR, CDR2 FQNEAQ (reference sequence). The CDR3 covers 13 residues. In DNA, the CDR3 is TGTGCCAGCAGCCAATGGGGTAACACTGAAGCTTTCTTT. Its translation: CASSQWGNTEAFF. The whole variable domain, remainder taken from reference TRBV7-9 and TRBJ1-1, is DTGVSQNPRHKITKRGQNVTFRCDPISEHNRLYWYRQTLGQGPEFLTYFQNEAQLEKSRLLSDRFSAERPKGSFSTLEIQRTEQGDSAMYLCASSQWGNTEAFFGQGTRLTVV.

This chain joins TRBV6-5 and TRBJ1-1, with no clear D. Germline V gives CDR1 MNHEY, CDR2 SVGAGI. The CDR3 length is 13 residues. V was cut by 1 base and J by 1 base, with 4 bases left in between. CDR3 amino acids: CASSYFRNTEAFF. DNA for the CDR3: TGTGCCAGCAGTTACTTTAGGAACACTGAAGCTTTCTTT.

The chain uses TRBV11-2 and TRBJ1-2; no definite D call. Germline loops: CDR1 SGHAT, CDR2 FQNNGV. CDR3 length: 15 residues. Trimming cost V 1 base and J 2 bases, with 11 bases left between them. CDR3 sequence reads: CASSLVPDINYGYTF. The CDR3 DNA reads as TGTGCCAGCAGCTTAGTGCCAGACATAAACTATGGCTACACCTTC. The full variable domain, with the rest looked up from reference TRBV11-2 and TRBJ1-2, is EAGVAQSPRYKIIEKRQSVAFWCNPISGHATLYWYQQILGQGPKLLIQFQNNGVVDDSQLPKDRFSAERLKGVDSTLKIQPAKLEDSAVYLCASSLVPDINYGYTFGSGTRLTVV.

The CDR3 nucleotides read TGTGCCAGCAGCTTGGAAGTGGGGATGGGCACTGAAGCTTTCTTT. Translating it yields CASSLEVGMGTEAFF. V is TRBV5-4 and J is TRBJ1-1; D uncertain. V was shortened by 0 bases and J by 4 bases, with 13 bases between the two germline ends. Germline CDR1 and CDR2: SGHNT and YYREEE (reference sequence). The CDR3 loop spans 15 amino acids.

The V call is TRBV19, the J call TRBJ2-3; the D gene is possibly TRBD1 (6 bases). The germline CDR1 and CDR2 sequences are LNHDA and SQIVND (reference sequence). The V and J ends lost 5 bases and 0 bases respectively, with 12 bases between them. This CDR3 has 15 amino acids. CDR3 sequence reads: CASSPGQLSTDTQYF. In DNA, the CDR3 is TGTGCCAGTAGTCCTGGACAGCTAAGCACAGATACGCAGTATTTT.

J is TRBJ2-1 and V is TRBV12-5; 10 bases match TRBD1. V lost 4 bases, J lost 5 bases, and 8 bases stayed unmatched. Germline values: CDR1 LGHNT, CDR2 FRNRAP. CDR3 length: 16 amino acids. The CDR3 nucleotides read TGTGCTAGTGGTTCAACCGACAGGGGGCCCAACAATGAGCAGTTCTTC. This translates into CASGSTDRGPNNEQFF. Full variable domain (outside the CDR3, taken from reference TRBV12-5 and TRBJ2-1): DARVTQTPRHKVTEMGQEVTMRCQPILGHNTVFWYRQTMMQGLELLAYFRNRAPLDDSGMPKDRFSAEMPDATLATLKIQPSEPRDSAVYFCASGSTDRGPNNEQFFGPGTRLTVL.

This chain links TRBV10-3 with TRBJ2-7; D gene uncertain. This CDR3 has 14 residues. Trimming pared 0 bases from V and 5 bases from J, leaving 11 bases between. Looked up from germline, CDR1 is ENHRY and CDR2 is SYGVKD. The CDR3 bases are TGTGCCATCAGTGAGTCGGGGAATCAGCACGAGCAGTACTTC. Residues: CAISESGNQHEQYF.

The chain is built from TRBV27 and TRBJ1-1, with TRBD1 matching 7 bases. Per the germline V gene, CDR1 is MNHEY and CDR2 is SMNVEV (reference sequence). The length of the CDR3 is 13 residues. V trimming: 5 bases; J trimming: 2 bases; junction bases outside the gene matches: 2. In DNA, the CDR3 is TGTGCCAGCAGTCGACAGGGAAACACTGAAGCTTTCTTT. Encoded protein: CASSRQGNTEAFF.

The V and J genes are TRBV11-1 and TRBJ2-3, with D possibly being TRBD2 (5 bases). The V gene lost 2 bases and the J gene lost 5 bases, with 14 bases spanning the gap. This CDR3 contains 15 residues. CDR1 is SGHAT, CDR2 FQDESV, per germline (reference sequence). The DNA of the CDR3 is TGTGCCAGCAGCTTATCCGGGATACTGGGAGATACGCAGTATTTT. Translating gives CASSLSGILGDTQYF.

The V gene is TRBV7-2, the J gene TRBJ2-1; 11 bases fit TRBD2. Germline CDR1 reads SGHTA; CDR2 reads FQGNSA. V gave up 5 bases and J gave up 6 bases; unmatched junction bases: 6. CDR3 length: 15 amino acids. The DNA for the CDR3 is TGTGCCAGCAGCACTACTAGCGGGGGCCTCAATGAGCAGTTCTTC. Translation: CASSTTSGGLNEQFF.

V and J are TRBV6-6 and TRBJ2-2; D unclear. This CDR3 region has 15 residues. Trimming left V 0 bases short and J 4 bases short, with 9 bases between. The germline V gene encodes CDR1 MNHNY and CDR2 SVGAGI (reference sequence). CDR3 in amino acids: CASSYSLGSTGELFF. The CDR3 bases are TGTGCCAGCAGTTACTCGCTGGGATCCACCGGGGAGCTGTTTTTT.

The V gene is TRBV5-6, the J gene TRBJ2-3, with TRBD1 matching over 9 bases. This CDR3 contains 15 residues. The V segment lost 3 bases and the J segment 1 base; nucleotides outside the gene matches: 3. Per the germline V gene, CDR1 is SGHDT and CDR2 is YYEEEE. CDR3 DNA: TGTGCCAGCAGCTCGACAGGGGGAGGCACAGATACGCAGTATTTT. It yields the protein CASSSTGGGTDTQYF.

This clone was detected only a few times. The chain combines TRBV12-5 with TRBJ2-5; 8 bases are shared with TRBD2. J was trimmed by 5 bases and V by 4 bases; bases with no gene match: 9. In germline, CDR1 is LGHNT, CDR2 FRNRAP. The CDR3 has 15 amino acids. CDR3 in DNA: TGTGCTAGTGGTTCCCTGAGGACTAGCCGGGAGACCCAGTACTTC. It codes for CASGSLRTSRETQYF.

The chain couples TRBV18 to TRBJ1-1, with TRBD1 matching over 8 bases. The trim removed 1 base at V and 4 bases at J, leaving 5 bases unmatched. The CDR3 length is 15 residues. Germline assignment: CDR1 KGHSH and CDR2 LQKENI. The CDR3: CASSPQDREGTEAFF. CDR3 DNA sequence: TGTGCCAGCTCACCACAGGACAGGGAGGGCACTGAAGCTTTCTTT.

The J gene is TRBJ2-3, the V gene TRBV7-6; D is perhaps TRBD2 (6 bases). The CDR3 has 19 amino acids. Germline values: CDR1 SGHVS, CDR2 FNYEAQ. V lost 5 bases and J 0 bases, leaving 24 bases between the germline ends. The CDR3 region is CASSPRLRGTRGSTDTQYF. The CDR3 coding sequence is TGTGCCAGCAGCCCCCGCCTCCGTGGTACGCGGGGTAGCACAGATACGCAGTATTTT.

The chain couples TRBV18 to TRBJ2-3; D unresolved. V dropped 4 bases and J dropped 0 bases, with 8 bases sitting between them. Germline CDR1 and CDR2: KGHSH and LQKENI. CDR3 size: 14 residues. Written as DNA, the CDR3 is TGTGCCAGCTCACGCAGTCCTAGCACAGATACGCAGTATTTT. It codes for CASSRSPSTDTQYF.

This chain links TRBV27 with TRBJ2-1, with 9 bases aligning to TRBD2. Germline trimming cut 0 bases from V and 4 bases from J; bases unmatched to any gene: 7. From germline, CDR1 is MNHEY and CDR2 SMNVEV (reference sequence). CDR3 length: 17 amino acids. CDR3 region: CASSLSARRGGYNEQFF. CDR3 bases: TGTGCCAGCAGTTTATCCGCGCGGCGGGGGGGTTACAATGAGCAGTTCTTC.

This chain's CDR3 is CASRAPGGGLNTEAFF. CDR3 nucleotides: TGTGCCAGCAGAGCCCCAGGGGGGGGCTTGAACACTGAAGCTTTCTTT. The chain couples TRBV5-6 to TRBJ1-1; 7 bases match TRBD1. Germline assignment: CDR1 SGHDT and CDR2 YYEEEE. The V and J ends lost 5 bases and 0 bases, in that order; junction bases with no gene match: 10. CDR3 size: 16 residues. Full variable domain (outside the CDR3, taken from reference TRBV5-6 and TRBJ1-1): DAGVTQSPTHLIKTRGQQVTLRCSPKSGHDTVSWYQQALGQGPQFIFQYYEEEERQRGNFPDRFSGHQFPNYSSELNVNALLLGDSALYLCASRAPGGGLNTEAFFGQGTRLTVV.

This clone has just one count. The rearrangement links TRBV6-5 to TRBJ1-3; D is unresolved. CDR1 and CDR2 from the germline V gene are MNHEY and SVGAGI. The CDR3 loop spans 15 amino acids. V dropped 8 bases and J dropped 2 bases, with 16 bases sitting between them. Here the CDR3 reads CASPEGPGPGNTIYF. As DNA, the CDR3 is TGTGCCAGCCCTGAGGGTCCAGGCCCTGGAAACACCATATATTTT.

The rearrangement joins TRBV5-1 to TRBJ2-7; TRBD1 matches 9 bases. The CDR3 length is 14 residues. In germline, CDR1 is SGHRS, CDR2 YFSETQ. The V and J ends lost 2 bases and 2 bases, in that order; junction bases with no gene match: 2. The CDR3: CASSFGQGTYEQYF. Here the CDR3 DNA reads TGCGCCAGCAGCTTTGGACAGGGGACCTACGAGCAGTACTTC.

The chain recombines TRBV7-2 with TRBJ2-1; no reliable D call. Germline V gives CDR1 SGHTA, CDR2 FQGNSA. Trimming shortened V by 1 base and J by 3 bases, and 7 bases separated the two germline ends. The CDR3 sequence is 14 residues long. CDR3 region: CASSLGWLYNEQFF. CDR3 DNA sequence: TGTGCCAGCAGCTTAGGGTGGCTCTACAATGAGCAGTTCTTC.